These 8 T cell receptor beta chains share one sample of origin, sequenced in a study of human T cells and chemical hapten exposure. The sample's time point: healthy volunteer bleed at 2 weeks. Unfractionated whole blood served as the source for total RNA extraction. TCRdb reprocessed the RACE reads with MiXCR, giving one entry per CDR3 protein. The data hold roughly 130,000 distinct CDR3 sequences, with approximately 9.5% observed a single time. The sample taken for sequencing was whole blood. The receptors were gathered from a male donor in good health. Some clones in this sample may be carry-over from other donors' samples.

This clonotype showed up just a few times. CDR3 in DNA: TGTGCCAGCAGTTTAGAGAGGGAACAGCCCCAGCATTTT. Translated: CASSLEREQPQHF. The rearrangement uses TRBV12-3 or TRBV12-4 and TRBJ1-5; the D is unclear. The CDR3 spans 13 residues. Trimming left V 1 base short and J 7 bases short, with 8 bases between.

The CDR3 nucleotides are TGTGCCAGCAGTGTTGAGGCAGGGAATCAGCCCCAGCATTTT. This codes for CASSVEAGNQPQHF. The chain carries TRBV6-1 and TRBJ1-5, with D maybe TRBD1 (5 bases). Trimming shortened V by 4 bases and J by 4 bases, and 11 bases separated the two germline ends. CDR3 size: 14 residues. The V gene's germline CDR1 is MNHNS and CDR2 SASEGT.

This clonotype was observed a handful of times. The CDR3 is CASSYSAGATEAFF. The CDR3 DNA follows: TGTGCCAGCAGTTACTCAGCAGGGGCCACTGAAGCTTTCTTT. The chain employs TRBV6-5 and TRBJ1-1, with a weak D call TRBD1 (6 bases). The V gene lost 0 bases and the J gene lost 4 bases, with 9 bases spanning the gap. Germline lookup yields CDR1 MNHEY and CDR2 SVGAGI. The CDR3 is made up of 14 amino acids.

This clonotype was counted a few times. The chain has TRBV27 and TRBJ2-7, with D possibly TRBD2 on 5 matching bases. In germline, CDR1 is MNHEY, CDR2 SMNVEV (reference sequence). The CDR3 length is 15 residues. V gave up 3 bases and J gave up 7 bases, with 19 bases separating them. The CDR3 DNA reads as TGTGCCAGCAGTTTTGGGCTAGGCCTCTCGGGGGAGCAGTACTTC. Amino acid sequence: CASSFGLGLSGEQYF.

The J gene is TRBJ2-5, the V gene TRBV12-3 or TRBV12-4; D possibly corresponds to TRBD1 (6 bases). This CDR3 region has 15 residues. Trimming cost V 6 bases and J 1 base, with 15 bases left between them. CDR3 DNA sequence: TGTGCCAGCAGCCAGAGTCGGGACATCCAAGAGACCCAGTACTTC. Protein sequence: CASSQSRDIQETQYF.

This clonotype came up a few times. CDR3 loop: CSVTGDRGHNTEAFF. The CDR3, as DNA: TGCAGCGTTACCGGGGACAGGGGGCATAACACTGAAGCTTTCTTT. The chain joins TRBV29-1 to TRBJ1-1; 12 bases line up with TRBD1. Germline V CDR1 and CDR2: SQVTM, ANQGSEA. V lost 5 bases, J lost 2 bases, and 6 bases stayed unmatched. The CDR3 covers 15 residues.

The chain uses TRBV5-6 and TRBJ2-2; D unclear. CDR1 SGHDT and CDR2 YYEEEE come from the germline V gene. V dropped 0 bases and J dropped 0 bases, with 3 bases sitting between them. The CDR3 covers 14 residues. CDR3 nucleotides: TGTGCCAGCAGCTTGGACTCGAACACCGGGGAGCTGTTTTTT. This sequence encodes CASSLDSNTGELFF.

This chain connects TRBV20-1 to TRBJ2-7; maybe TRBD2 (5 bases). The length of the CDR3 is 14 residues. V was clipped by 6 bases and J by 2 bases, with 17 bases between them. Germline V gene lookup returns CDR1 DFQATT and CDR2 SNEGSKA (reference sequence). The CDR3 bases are TGCAGTGCCCCCAGCGGAGGACTGGCCTACGAGCAGTACTTC. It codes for CSAPSGGLAYEQYF.